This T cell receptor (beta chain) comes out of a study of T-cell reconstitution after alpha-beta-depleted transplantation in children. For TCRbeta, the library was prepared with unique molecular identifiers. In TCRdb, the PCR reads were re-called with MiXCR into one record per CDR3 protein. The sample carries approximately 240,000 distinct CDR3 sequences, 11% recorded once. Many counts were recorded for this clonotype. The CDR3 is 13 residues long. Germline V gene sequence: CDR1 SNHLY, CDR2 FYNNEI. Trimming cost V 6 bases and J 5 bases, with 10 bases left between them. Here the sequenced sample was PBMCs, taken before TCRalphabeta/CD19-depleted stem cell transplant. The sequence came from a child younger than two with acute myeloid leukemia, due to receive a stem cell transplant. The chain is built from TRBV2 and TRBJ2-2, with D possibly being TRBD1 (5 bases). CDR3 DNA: TGTGCCAGCAGAGAGACAGTGACCGGGGAGCTGTTTTTT. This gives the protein CASRETVTGELFF.